The clone carrying this T cell receptor (beta chain) was observed a few times. The data were taken from a study of cytomegalovirus exposure and HLA in healthy donors. Germline lookup yields CDR1 SGDLS and CDR2 YYNGEE. The V gene end was trimmed by 0 bases and the J gene end by 2 bases; junction bases not matched to a gene: 6. This CDR3 region has 16 residues. Primers: 60 Vbeta forward and 13 Jbeta reverse. Clones were sequenced by immunoSEQ multiplex PCR, and TCRdb holds only the in-frame ones, with some missing. The profile shows 150,000 to 200,000 clones, roughly three quarters of them singletons. Source material: PBMCs. The TCR sequence derives from a middle-aged man in good health and CMV-seropositive. The rearrangement uses TRBV9 and TRBJ2-3, with 7 bases aligning to TRBD2. CDR3 residues: CASSVEGREFTDTQYF. CDR3 nucleotides: TGTGCCAGCAGCGTAGAAGGGCGGGAGTTCACAGATACGCAGTATTTT.